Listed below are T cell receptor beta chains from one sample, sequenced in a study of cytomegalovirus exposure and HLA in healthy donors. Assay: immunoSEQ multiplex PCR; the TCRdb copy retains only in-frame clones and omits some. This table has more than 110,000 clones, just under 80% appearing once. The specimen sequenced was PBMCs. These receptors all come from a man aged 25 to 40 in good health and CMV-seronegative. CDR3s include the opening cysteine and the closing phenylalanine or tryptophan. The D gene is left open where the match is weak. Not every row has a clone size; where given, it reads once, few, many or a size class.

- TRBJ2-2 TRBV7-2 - TGTGCCAGCAAGCTTAGGGGCACTTCTAACACCGGGGAGCTGTTTTTT CASKLRGTSNTGELFF
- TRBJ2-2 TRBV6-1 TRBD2 TGTGCCAGCACTGGACTAGGTAACACCGGGGAGCTGTTTTTT CASTGLGNTGELFF
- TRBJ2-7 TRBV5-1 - TGCGCCAGCAGCTTCTTTAATCAACCGAGCGAGCAGTACTTC CASSFFNQPSEQYF
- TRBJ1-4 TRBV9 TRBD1 TGTGCCAGCAGCGTAGGGCAGGGGGAGACTAATGAAAAACTGTTTTTT CASSVGQGETNEKLFF
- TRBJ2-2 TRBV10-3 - TGTGCCATCAGTGCGTGGACTAACTTGGCCGGGGAGCTGTTTTTT CAISAWTNLAGELFF
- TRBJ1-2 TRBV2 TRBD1 TGTGCCAGCAGGGCCGGGACAGGGTTAAAGTCGGCTTATGGCTACACCTTC CASRAGTGLKSAYGYTF
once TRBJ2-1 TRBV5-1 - TGCGCCAGCAGCTTGGTGCCGGGAGCACACAATGAGCAGTTCTTC CASSLVPGAHNEQFF
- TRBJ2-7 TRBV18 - TGTGCCAGCTCCCGGTCAGGGTTGCACGAGCAGTACTTC CASSRSGLHEQYF
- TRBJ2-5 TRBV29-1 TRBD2 TGCAGCGTTGAAGTGGCGGGAGGGACACAAGAGACCCAGTACTTC CSVEVAGGTQETQYF
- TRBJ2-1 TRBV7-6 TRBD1 TGTGCCAGCAGCCCTAGACAGGGGAGCTACAATGAGCAGTTCTTC CASSPRQGSYNEQFF
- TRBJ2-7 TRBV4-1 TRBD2 TGCGCCAGCAGTGGAGCGGGAGGGGACGAGCAGTACTTC CASSGAGGDEQYF
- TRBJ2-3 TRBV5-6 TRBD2 TGTGCCAGCAGCTTGGAGCGCAGCGGGATAGGGACAGATACGCAGTATTTT CASSLERSGIGTDTQYF
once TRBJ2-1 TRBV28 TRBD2 TGTGCCAGCAGTTTGGGGCGGGGGTACGATGAGCAGTTCTTC CASSLGRGYDEQFF
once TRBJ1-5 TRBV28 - TGTGCCAGCAGTTCTGTGAGGCAGCCCCAGCATTTT CASSSVRQPQHF
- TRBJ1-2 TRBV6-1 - TGTGCCAGCAGTGAAGCGCTACTAAATGGCTACACCTTC CASSEALLNGYTF
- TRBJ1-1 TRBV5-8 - TGTGCCAGCAGCTTTGGCAGATACCGGAACACTGAAGCTTTCTTT CASSFGRYRNTEAFF
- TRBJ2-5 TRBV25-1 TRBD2 TGTGCCAGCAGTAACACTAGCGGGAGATCGATCGAGACCCAGTACTTC CASSNTSGRSIETQYF
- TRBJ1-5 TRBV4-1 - TGCGCCAGCAGCCCATTCTCAGGGGCCCGGCAGCCCCAGCATTTT CASSPFSGARQPQHF
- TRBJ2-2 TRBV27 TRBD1 TGTGCCAGCAGTTCGCCCCGGACAGGCCCGGACACCGGGGAGCTGTTTTTT CASSSPRTGPDTGELFF
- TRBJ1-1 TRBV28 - TGTGCCAGCAGTTTGGCCGATACCTCTTCTGAAGCTTTCTTT CASSLADTSSEAFF
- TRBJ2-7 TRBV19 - TGTGCCTGCCACCCGGGGGGCAAAGTCTACGAGCAGTACTTC CACHPGGKVYEQYF
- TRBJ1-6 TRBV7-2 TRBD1 TGTGCCAGCAGCTTAGTGTCACAGGGGGCGCTTAATTCACCCCTCCACTTT CASSLVSQGALNSPLHF
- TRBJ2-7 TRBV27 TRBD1 TGTGCCATCAAGGACAGGGGAGGCTACGAGCAGTACTTC CAIKDRGGYEQYF
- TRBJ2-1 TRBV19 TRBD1 TGTGCCAGTAGTACGACAGGGGCCAATGAGCAGTTCTTC CASSTTGANEQFF
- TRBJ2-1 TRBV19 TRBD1 TGTGCCAGTAGGGCTGCAAGACAGGGGACCTACAATGAGCAGTTCTTC CASRAARQGTYNEQFF
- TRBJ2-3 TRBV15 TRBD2 TGTGCCACCAGCAGAGACGCTACTAGCGGACGCACAGATACGCAGTATTTT CATSRDATSGRTDTQYF
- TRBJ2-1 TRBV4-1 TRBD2 TGCGCCAGCAGCCCTAGCCCTGGACTAGCGGGAGGGCAGCAGTTCTTC CASSPSPGLAGGQQFF
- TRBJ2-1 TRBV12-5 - TGTGCTAGTGGTTCGGCCCAGGGTATTGGGGTCAATGAGCAGTTCTTC CASGSAQGIGVNEQFF
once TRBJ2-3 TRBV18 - TGTGCCAGCTCACCATATATCACAGATACGCAGTATTTT CASSPYITDTQYF
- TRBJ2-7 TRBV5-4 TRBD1 TGTGCCAGCAGCGGGGACAGGGACGAGCAGTACTTC CASSGDRDEQYF
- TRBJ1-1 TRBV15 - TGTGCCACCAGCAGAGATAGAATGACTGAAGCTTTCTTT CATSRDRMTEAFF
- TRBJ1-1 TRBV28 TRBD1 TGTGCCAGCATTGACAGGGTCATGAACACTGAAGCTTTCTTT CASIDRVMNTEAFF
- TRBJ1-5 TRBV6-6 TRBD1 TGTGCCAGCAGCCGGGACAGTAGCAATCAGCCCCAGCATTTT CASSRDSSNQPQHF
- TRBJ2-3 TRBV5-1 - TGCGCCAGCAGCATCTACCGGGACTCAAATACGCAGTATTTT CASSIYRDSNTQYF
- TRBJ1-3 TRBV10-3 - TGTGCCATCAGTGAAAGGATCGGGAAGGGAAACACCATATATTTT CAISERIGKGNTIYF